The clone carrying this T cell receptor (beta chain) came up once. The data stem from a study of blood T cell repertoires in COVID-19. Whole-study context: Specimens from acute and convalescent COVID-19 originated in the United States, Italy and Spain. In each case, the material was cDNA or gDNA derived from T cells, B-cell-depleted T cells, or PBMCs.

Adults between roughly 18 and 89 years of age took part from about 24 US areas. Profiling relied on immunoSEQ multiplex PCR, and the TCRdb table lists in-frame clones only, not all of them. The table has 220,000 or so clones, about four fifths seen once. Germline CDR1 and CDR2: SGHTA and FQGTGA. Between the trimmed V and J ends, which lost 2 bases and 7 bases, there was a span of 17 bases. The CDR3 totals 15 residues. This receptor was obtained from a woman aged 40 to 50 who had recovered from COVID-19. This sequence joins TRBV7-3 and TRBJ1-1; a possible D gene is TRBD1 (5 bases). Sequences were obtained from PBMCs or T cells enriched from blood (not recorded which). CDR3: CASSLLQQPQGEAFF. Here the CDR3 DNA reads TGTGCCAGCAGCTTACTACAACAACCTCAGGGTGAAGCTTTCTTT.